This TCR beta chain was sequenced during a study of technical replicates of blood from a few donors. Sequencing used immunoSEQ multiplex PCR; TCRdb keeps in-frame clones, though not all of them. The sample lists 11,000 to 15,000 clones, about 80% occurring once. After removal of 5 bases from V and 1 base from J, the junction contained 3 bases not matched to a gene. Germline lookup yields CDR1 SQVTM and CDR2 ANQGSEA. The length of the CDR3 is 14 residues. The V gene is TRBV29-1, the J gene TRBJ2-2; 8 bases map to TRBD1. Sequenced input: PBMCs. This receptor was taken from a human donor in good health. Here the CDR3 DNA reads TGCAGCGTTTGGACAGGGAGGAACACCGGGGAGCTGTTTTTT. This sequence encodes CSVWTGRNTGELFF.